This T cell receptor (beta chain) was sequenced for a study of T cells in narcolepsy. Across the whole study: Patients with NT1 or NT2 and healthy control donors were enrolled.

Sequencing was performed with immunoSEQ multiplex PCR; in TCRdb, only in-frame clones are kept and a portion is missing. This table holds 30,000 to 45,000 clones, roughly 90% found once. Findings and caveats of the study: Comparing one patient's CSF and blood CD4+ clonotypes highlighted HCRT- and TRIB2-specific autoreactive clonotypes.

Germline V CDR1 and CDR2: MNHNS, SASEGT. The CDR3 totals 15 residues. Trimming removed 5 bases from V and 5 bases from J; junction bases left unmatched: 7. To note about this clone: Its cognate antigen is unknown.

What was sequenced was CD45RA- memory CD4+ T cells from PBMCs. V usage is TRBV6-1 and J usage is TRBJ2-1; 9 bases line up with TRBD1. This receptor was obtained from a human donor with narcolepsy. This chain's CDR3 is CASSTGTGLNNEQFF. The CDR3 nucleotides read TGTGCCAGCAGTACCGGGACAGGGCTCAACAATGAGCAGTTCTTC.